The T cell receptor (beta chain) described here comes from a study of blood T cell repertoires in COVID-19. The CDR3 is 13 residues long. Trimming took off 5 bases at V and 5 bases at J, with 11 bases between the two ends. Germline values: CDR1 SGHTA, CDR2 FQGTGA. Produced via immunoSEQ multiplex PCR; TCRdb's table is partial and in-frame only. The sample gives about 320,000 clones, more than 90% of which show up once; about 4.2% is in the top ten. Input material: PBMCs or T cells enriched from blood (not recorded which). The source of this sequence is a woman between 25 and 40 years old who had been exposed to COVID-19. The chain recombines TRBV7-3 with TRBJ2-3, with D unresolved. The CDR3 is CASSPISRDTQYF. The CDR3 DNA reads TGTGCCAGCAGCCCAATCAGTCGAGATACGCAGTATTTT. The complete variable domain, with remaining parts taken from reference TRBV7-3 and TRBJ2-3, reads GAGVSQTPSNKVTEKGKYVELRCDPISGHTALYWYRQSLGQGPEFLIYFQGTGAADDSGLPNDRFFAVRPEGSVSTLKIQRTERGDSAVYLCASSPISRDTQYFGPGTRLTVL.